The present entry profiles one T cell receptor beta chain with its context. The data originate from a study of cytomegalovirus exposure and HLA in healthy donors. In the study overall: As released early, the data held 70 million to 95 million unique TCRs from HLA-typed donors.

The CDR3 contains 15 residues. Germline lookup yields CDR1 SGHRS and CDR2 YFSETQ. Trimming at V came to 6 bases and at J to 2 bases, leaving 10 bases not matched to a gene. The PCR used 60 Vbeta and 13 Jbeta primers. Produced via immunoSEQ multiplex PCR; TCRdb's table is partial and in-frame only. The table lists about 190,000 clones, 85% of them singletons. The receptor's source is a boy younger than 10 in good health and CMV-seronegative. Sequenced material: PBMCs. The gene calls are TRBV5-1 and TRBJ2-5; TRBD1 matches 7 bases. The CDR3 nucleotides are TGCGCCAGCAAAAGAACAGGGGTGAGTCAAGAGACCCAGTACTTC. This translates into CASKRTGVSQETQYF.